This T cell receptor beta chain originates from a study of blood T cell repertoires in COVID-19. Study summary: COVID-19 samples from acute and convalescent phases originated in the United States, Italy and Spain. Sources were T cells, B-cell-depleted T cells, or PBMCs; the material itself was cDNA or gDNA.

CDR3 length: 15 residues. The V gene's germline CDR1 is SNHLY and CDR2 FYNNEI. V lost 2 bases, J lost 2 bases, and 10 bases lay in between. In the source study's methods: Reference gene primer amplification gave estimated nucleated cell counts. This table comes from immunoSEQ multiplex PCR, and its TCRdb copy is limited to in-frame clones, with some not included. The V and J calls and clone size come from that table; D and trimming were worked out from the DNA. Of around 120,000 clones in the sample, about 85% were seen once. The chain joins TRBV2 to TRBJ1-5; D may be TRBD1 (5 bases). The sequenced material came from peripheral blood. The clonotype originates from a man between 35 and 55 years old with active or convalescent COVID-19. Written as DNA, the CDR3 is TGTGCCAGCAGTGAAATCAAACAGGGCAATCAGCCCCAGCATTTT. This encodes CASSEIKQGNQPQHF.